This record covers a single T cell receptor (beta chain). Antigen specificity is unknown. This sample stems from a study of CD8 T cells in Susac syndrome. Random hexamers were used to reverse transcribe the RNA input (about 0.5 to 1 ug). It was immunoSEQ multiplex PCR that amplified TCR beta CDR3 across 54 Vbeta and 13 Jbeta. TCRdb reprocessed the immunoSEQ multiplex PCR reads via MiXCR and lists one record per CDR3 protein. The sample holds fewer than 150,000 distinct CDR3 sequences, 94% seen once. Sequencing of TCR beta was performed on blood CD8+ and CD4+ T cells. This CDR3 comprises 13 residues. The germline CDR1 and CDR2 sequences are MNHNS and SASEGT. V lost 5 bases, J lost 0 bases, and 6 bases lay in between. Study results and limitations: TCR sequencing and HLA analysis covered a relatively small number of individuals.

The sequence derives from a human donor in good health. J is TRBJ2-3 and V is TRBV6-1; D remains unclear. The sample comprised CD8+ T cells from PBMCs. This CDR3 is CASSKTSTDTQYF. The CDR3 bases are TGTGCCAGCAGTAAGACTAGCACAGATACGCAGTATTTT.